These 21 T cell receptor beta chains were all obtained from the same sample, sequenced in a study of control samples from healthy donors and cancer patients. Generated by immunoSEQ multiplex PCR, the TCRdb table keeps only in-frame clones and is missing some. The repertoire holds about 160,000 clones, with more than 85% as singletons. The sequencing input was blood. These receptors were collected from a man between 18 and 35 years old in good health.

The chain carries TRBV6-5 and TRBJ1-4; the D gene is possibly TRBD1 (6 bases). The length of the CDR3 is 14 residues. CDR1 is MNHEY and CDR2 is SVGAGI in the germline V gene. Deletions cut 5 bases from V and 5 bases from J, with 12 bases between. Here the CDR3 DNA reads TGTGCCAGCAGTCTACAGGGCGACAATGAAAAACTGTTTTTT. Its protein is CASSLQGDNEKLFF.

The rearrangement links TRBV5-4 to TRBJ1-2, with D uncertain. V lost 5 bases to trimming and J lost 7 bases, with 21 bases between them. CDR1 and CDR2 (germline): SGHNT, YYREEE (reference sequence). The CDR3 is made up of 15 amino acids. The CDR3 DNA reads as TGTGCCAGCAGTTCTGACGGAGGTGTGAGGTCTGGCTACACCTTC. Its translation is CASSSDGGVRSGYTF.

J is TRBJ1-5 and V is TRBV3-1 (or the pseudogene TRBV3-2); a weak D match, TRBD1 (5 bases). Germline lookup yields CDR1 LGHDT and CDR2 YNNKEL (reference sequence). V gave up 0 bases and J gave up 7 bases, with 7 bases separating them. The CDR3 loop spans 13 amino acids. The DNA of the CDR3 is TGTGCCAGCAGCCAAGACAGGGAGCAGCCCCAGCATTTT. Its translation: CASSQDREQPQHF.

The chain is built from TRBV7-8 and TRBJ2-7, with unresolved D. CDR3 length: 13 residues. V was trimmed by 5 bases and J by 7 bases, leaving 15 bases between them. The germline V gene has CDR1 SGHVS and CDR2 FQNEAQ. CDR3 in DNA: TGTGCCAGCAGCCCCGAGGCCTATAGGGAGCAGTACTTC. Translation: CASSPEAYREQYF.

The chain uses TRBV11-2 and TRBJ1-5; the match to TRBD1 covers 7 bases. The germline CDR1 and CDR2 sequences are SGHAT and FQNNGV. CDR3 size: 16 residues. V lost 1 base and J lost 4; bases outside the gene matches: 7. CDR3 residues: CASSLGAGQRNQPQHF. The CDR3, as DNA: TGTGCCAGCAGCTTAGGAGCGGGACAGCGAAATCAGCCCCAGCATTTT. Looking up the rest from reference TRBV11-2 and TRBJ1-5 gives the full variable domain: EAGVAQSPRYKIIEKRQSVAFWCNPISGHATLYWYQQILGQGPKLLIQFQNNGVVDDSQLPKDRFSAERLKGVDSTLKIQPAKLEDSAVYLCASSLGAGQRNQPQHFGDGTRLSIL.

The genes are TRBV6-5 and TRBJ1-5; D is unresolved. The CDR3 sequence is 13 residues long. Trimming stripped 6 bases from V and 4 bases from J, with 10 bases between. Germline CDR1 reads MNHEY; CDR2 reads SVGAGI. For the CDR3, the DNA is TGTGCCAGCAGGATAAACCGGAATCAGCCCCAGCATTTT. This codes for CASRINRNQPQHF.

The chain joins TRBV7-8 to TRBJ1-5; 7 nucleotides match TRBD1. Losses at the gene ends were 5 bases for V and 7 bases for J; bases not matched to a gene: 11. The germline CDR1 and CDR2 sequences are SGHVS and FQNEAQ. The CDR3 is 15 residues long. CDR3 sequence reads: CASSTPAIQGQPQHF. The CDR3 DNA is TGTGCCAGCAGCACGCCTGCAATACAGGGGCAGCCCCAGCATTTT. Full variable domain (missing parts from reference TRBV7-8 and TRBJ1-5): GAGVSQSPRYKVAKRGQDVALRCDPISGHVSLFWYQQALGQGPEFLTYFQNEAQLDKSGLPSDRFFAERPEGSVSTLKIQRTQQEDSAVYLCASSTPAIQGQPQHFGDGTRLSIL.

Written as DNA, the CDR3 is TGTGCTAGTTCGTCGGGGATAGGAAACACCATATATTTT. It is translated as CASSSGIGNTIYF. V usage is TRBV12-5 and J usage is TRBJ1-3; D not resolved. CDR3 length: 13 amino acids. Germline V gives CDR1 LGHNT, CDR2 FRNRAP. V gave up 8 bases and J gave up 4 bases, with 12 bases separating them.

This clone was seen just once. The gene calls are TRBV5-1 and TRBJ2-7; possibly TRBD1 for D (5 bases). From germline, CDR1 is SGHRS and CDR2 YFSETQ. Trimming pared 0 bases from V and 1 base from J, leaving 14 bases between. This CDR3 has 16 amino acids. In DNA form, the CDR3 reads TGCGCCAGCAGCTTGGCCTTGGGTGACAGATCCTACGAGCAGTACTTC. Protein product: CASSLALGDRSYEQYF.

This clone was observed once. The chain couples TRBV19 to TRBJ1-1, with TRBD1 matching 8 bases. This CDR3 comprises 13 residues. The trim removed 4 bases at V and 4 bases at J, leaving 2 bases unmatched. Germline CDR1 and CDR2: LNHDA and SQIVND (reference sequence). The DNA for the CDR3 is TGTGCCAGTAGTACGACAGGGGCCACTGAAGCTTTCTTT. Protein: CASSTTGATEAFF. Complete variable domain (other parts from reference TRBV19 and TRBJ1-1): DGGITQSPKYLFRKEGQNVTLSCEQNLNHDAMYWYRQDPGQGLRLIYYSQIVNDFQKGDIAEGYSVSREKKESFPLTVTSAQKNPTAFYLCASSTTGATEAFFGQGTRLTVV.

Details on this clone: At one of its ends the junction is not consistent with the germline gene, which may arise from a read error. V and J are TRBV28 and TRBJ2-1; unclear D gene. Germline CDR1 reads MDHEN; CDR2 reads SYDVKM. This CDR3 has 14 residues. The CDR3 protein is CASSLSPRDNEQLF. The CDR3, as DNA: TGTGCCAGCAGTTTGTCCCCACGTGACAATGAGCAGCTCTTC.

The chain is built from TRBV5-7 and TRBJ2-1; 9 bases are a match to TRBD2. TRBV5-7 is assigned to the ORF class and has an uncertain function. The junction had 7 bases not matched to a gene; V was cut back by 0 bases and J by 6 bases. CDR3 size: 16 residues. The CDR3 bases are TGTGCCAGCAGCTTGGGCGGGAGGGCCCTCGCCAATGAGCAGTTCTTC. Protein product: CASSLGGRALANEQFF.

The chain combines TRBV29-1 with TRBJ2-7, with D possibly being TRBD1 or TRBD2 (5 bases each). Germline loops: CDR1 SQVTM, CDR2 ANQGSEA. The germline V and J ends were trimmed by 6 bases and 4 bases, with 19 bases remaining between them. This CDR3 spans 14 amino acids. This chain's CDR3 is CSVRSGTLLYEQYF. The DNA of the CDR3 is TGCAGCGTGCGTTCGGGGACCTTACTTTACGAGCAGTACTTC.

This sequence joins TRBV18 and TRBJ2-3; unclear D gene. Per the germline V gene, CDR1 is KGHSH and CDR2 is LQKENI. The CDR3 extends over 13 amino acids. The V end lost 6 bases, the J end lost 6 bases, and 13 bases lay between the germline ends. CDR3 loop: CASSPRPFDTQYF. In DNA, the CDR3 is TGTGCCAGCTCCCCCCGGCCCTTCGATACGCAGTATTTT.

This chain connects TRBV5-1 to TRBJ1-1; a possible D gene is TRBD1 (6 bases). The CDR3 has 13 amino acids. Trimming stripped 2 bases from V and 11 bases from J, with 16 bases between. Looked up from germline, CDR1 is SGHRS and CDR2 is YFSETQ. The CDR3 sequence is CASSFDRPPPAFF. The CDR3 DNA follows: TGCGCCAGCAGCTTTGACAGGCCACCCCCGGCTTTCTTT.

This sequence joins TRBV28 and TRBJ2-7; 8 bases are a match to TRBD2. The length of the CDR3 is 15 residues. Per the germline V gene, CDR1 is MDHEN and CDR2 is SYDVKM. The ends lost 6 bases at V and 2 bases at J; junction bases unmatched: 9. The CDR3 bases are TGTGCCAGCAGCCCTATAGGACTAGCTGCCTACGAGCAGTACTTC. It yields the protein CASSPIGLAAYEQYF. Looking up the rest from reference TRBV28 and TRBJ2-7 gives the full variable domain: DVKVTQSSRYLVKRTGEKVFLECVQDMDHENMFWYRQDPGLGLRLIYFSYDVKMKEKGDIPEGYSVSREKKERFSLILESASTNQTSMYLCASSPIGLAAYEQYFGPGTRLTVT.

The J gene is TRBJ2-2, the V gene TRBV25-1, with D unresolved. Germline lookup yields CDR1 MGHDK and CDR2 SYGVNS. With 5 bases removed from V and 0 bases from J, the gap between germline ends came to 13 bases. The length of the CDR3 is 16 residues. CDR3 residues: CASSKQPRPNTGELFF. CDR3 bases: TGTGCCAGCAGTAAGCAGCCTAGACCGAACACCGGGGAGCTGTTTTTT.

The chain links TRBV13 to TRBJ2-1; D is possibly TRBD2 (6 bases). CDR3 length equals 14 residues. The germline V and J ends were trimmed by 1 base and 6 bases, with 10 bases remaining between them. Per the germline V gene, CDR1 is PRHDT and CDR2 is FYEKMQ (reference sequence). The DNA for the CDR3 is TGTGCCAGCAGCTTAGAGGGACTCTCCAATGAGCAGTTCTTC. It codes for CASSLEGLSNEQFF. The variable domain in full, with the rest retrieved from reference TRBV13 and TRBJ2-1, is AAGVIQSPRHLIKEKRETATLKCYPIPRHDTVYWYQQGPGQDPQFLISFYEKMQSDKGSIPDRFSAQQFSDYHSELNMSSLELGDSALYFCASSLEGLSNEQFFGPGTRLTVL.

The chain combines TRBV19 with TRBJ1-2; 8 nucleotides match TRBD1. This CDR3 spans 14 amino acids. Per germline, CDR1 LNHDA and CDR2 SQIVND (reference sequence). V lost 3 bases, J lost 5 bases, and 5 bases stayed unmatched. Here the CDR3 DNA reads TGTGCCAGTAGTATCAGCACAGGGGGGTATGGCTACACCTTC. It codes for CASSISTGGYGYTF.

This chain connects TRBV5-5 to TRBJ1-1; TRBD1 is a possible D gene (5 bases). Per germline, CDR1 SGHKS and CDR2 YYEKEE (reference sequence). V was shortened by 4 bases and J by 1 base, with 14 bases between the two germline ends. The length of the CDR3 is 15 residues. The CDR3 loop is CASSIRDGRNTEAFF. Written as DNA, the CDR3 is TGTGCCAGCAGCATACGGGACGGTCGGAACACTGAAGCTTTCTTT.

A single count supports this clone. The chain has TRBV4-3 and TRBJ2-7; 12 bases are a match to TRBD2. CDR1 LGHNA and CDR2 YSLEER come from the germline V gene. The CDR3 is 16 amino acids. The V segment lost 1 base and the J segment 2 bases; nucleotides outside the gene matches: 3. For the CDR3, the DNA is TGCGCCAGCAGCCAAGGACTAGCGGGAGAAACCTACGAGCAGTACTTC. Its translation: CASSQGLAGETYEQYF.